The 27 T cell receptor beta chains given below trace back to one sample, sequenced in a study of CD8+CD57+ T cells in acquired aplastic anemia. Patients sequenced had flow cytometry evidence of CD8+CD57+ cell expansion. TCR beta VDJ and CDR3 profiling used genomic DNA as template. MiXCR was run by TCRdb on the reads, yielding one entry per CDR3 protein. The table includes around 500,000 distinct CDR3 sequences, about a third detected once. Sequenced: sorted CD4+, CD8+, or CD8+CD57+ T cells (not recorded which) from PBMCs. The receptor set was obtained from a human donor with aplastic anemia.

This clonotype was seen a few times. The chain joins TRBV6-1 to TRBJ1-5, with 7 bases fitting TRBD1. This CDR3 has 14 amino acids. CDR1 and CDR2 (germline): MNHNS, SASEGT. The trim removed 8 bases at V and 3 bases at J, leaving 7 bases unmatched. CDR3 loop: CASQTGRPNQPQHF. In nucleotides, the CDR3 is TGTGCCAGCCAGACAGGGCGACCCAATCAGCCCCAGCATTTT.

There are many counts of this clonotype. The chain carries TRBV20-1 and TRBJ2-7, with 11 positions matching TRBD2. The CDR3 loop spans 15 amino acids. V lost 3 bases and J lost 0; bases outside the gene matches: 4. Germline CDR1 DFQATT, CDR2 SNEGSKA (reference sequence). In nucleotides, the CDR3 is TGCAGTGCTAGGAAACTAGCGGGGGACTCCTACGAGCAGTACTTC. Protein: CSARKLAGDSYEQYF.

This clonotype was counted only a few times. The J gene is TRBJ2-3, the V gene TRBV7-6, with 9 positions matching TRBD1. The length of the CDR3 is 17 residues. V dropped 5 bases and J dropped 5; count of bases not matched to a gene: 14. Germline V CDR1 and CDR2: SGHVS, FNYEAQ. CDR3 nucleotide sequence: TGTGCCAGCAGCCGGACCCCAGACAGGGGGAAGGGAGATACGCAGTATTTT. Its protein is CASSRTPDRGKGDTQYF.

The chain carries TRBV30 and TRBJ2-7; D is ambiguous. This CDR3 comprises 12 residues. Germline V gene data show CDR1 as GTSNPN and CDR2 as SVGIG (reference sequence). V was cut by 7 bases and J by 0 bases, with 10 bases left in between. CDR3 residues: CAYEMSSYEQYF. For the CDR3, the DNA is TGTGCCTACGAGATGAGCTCCTACGAGCAGTACTTC.

Comment on this clonotype: Given a much more abundant clone one base away, this may be a read error. No conserved phenylalanine or tryptophan ends this CDR3, so it is likely a read error. The CDR3 DNA is TGTGCCAGCAGCGTATGGGGAGACAGACACTACGAGCAGTACCTC. This codes for CASSVWGDRHYEQYL. The J gene is TRBJ2-7, the V gene TRBV9; either TRBD1 or TRBD2 may fit D (5 bases each). From germline, CDR1 is SGDLS and CDR2 YYNGEE. With 1 base removed from V and 3 bases from J, the gap between germline ends came to 14 bases. The CDR3 consists of 15 residues.

The J gene is TRBJ1-5, the V gene TRBV11-2, with unresolved D. Trimming took off 2 bases at V and 0 bases at J, with 14 bases between the two ends. From germline, CDR1 is SGHAT and CDR2 FQNNGV. The CDR3 runs 17 residues. CDR3 sequence: CASSLFSAGYSNQPQHF. Here the CDR3 DNA reads TGTGCCAGCAGCTTATTCAGTGCTGGTTATAGCAATCAGCCCCAGCATTTT.

This clonotype was seen only a few times. This chain uses TRBV19 with TRBJ1-1; D is possibly TRBD1 (5 bases). Germline V lookup: CDR1 LNHDA, CDR2 SQIVND (reference sequence). The CDR3 length is 12 residues. V was cut by 9 bases and J by 10 bases, with 18 bases left in between. In nucleotides, the CDR3 is TGTGCCAGCAGTCCAGCGGGGCGTCGAGCTTTCTTT. It yields the protein CASSPAGRRAFF.

The chain employs TRBV5-6 and TRBJ1-3, with no clear D. CDR3 length: 17 amino acids. The V gene's germline CDR1 is SGHDT and CDR2 YYEEEE. The V end was cut by 1 base, the J end by 0 bases, with 14 bases between. DNA of the CDR3: TGTGCCAGCAGCTTGAGGGTTGGGCGGCCCTCTGGAAACACCATATATTTT. This encodes CASSLRVGRPSGNTIYF. The whole variable domain, filled in from reference TRBV5-6 and TRBJ1-3, reads DAGVTQSPTHLIKTRGQQVTLRCSPKSGHDTVSWYQQALGQGPQFIFQYYEEEERQRGNFPDRFSGHQFPNYSSELNVNALLLGDSALYLCASSLRVGRPSGNTIYFGEGSWLTVV.

The V and J genes are TRBV27 and TRBJ1-5; weak D call: TRBD1 (6 bases). The length of the CDR3 is 16 residues. Trimming left V 5 bases short and J 4 bases short, with 18 bases between. From germline, CDR1 is MNHEY and CDR2 SMNVEV (reference sequence). CDR3 in amino acids: CASSPPRRGKNQPQHF. Written as DNA, the CDR3 is TGTGCCAGCAGTCCACCTCGCAGGGGAAAAAATCAGCCCCAGCATTTT.

The chain recombines TRBV12-3 or TRBV12-4 with TRBJ2-7, with TRBD1 matching 10 bases. V trimming: 6 bases; J trimming: 5 bases; junction bases outside the gene matches: 7. The CDR3 spans 14 residues. The CDR3 DNA reads as TGTGCCAGCAGGCGCGCCGGGACAGGGGACGAGCAGTACTTC. This translates into CASRRAGTGDEQYF.

The V and J genes are TRBV2 and TRBJ1-3; no firm D call. V lost 4 bases, J lost 1 base, and 8 bases lay in between. CDR3 length: 14 residues. CDR1 SNHLY and CDR2 FYNNEI come from the germline V gene. CDR3 loop: CASSGVVSGNTIYF. DNA of the CDR3: TGTGCCAGCAGTGGGGTGGTGTCTGGAAACACCATATATTTT.

The CDR3 DNA sequence: TGTGCCAGCAGCGGACAGGCTGGGTCACCCCTCCACTTT. Its protein is CASSGQAGSPLHF. The rearrangement uses TRBV25-1 and TRBJ1-6; 7 positions match TRBD1. Germline CDR1 reads MGHDK; CDR2 reads SYGVNS. The V segment lost 6 bases and the J segment 10 bases; nucleotides outside the gene matches: 6. The CDR3 contains 13 residues.

The rearrangement uses TRBV2 and TRBJ1-2, with TRBD1 matching 7 bases. CDR3 length: 18 amino acids. Losses at the gene ends were 3 bases for V and 4 bases for J; bases not matched to a gene: 17. Germline V gene sequence: CDR1 SNHLY, CDR2 FYNNEI. CDR3 nucleotide sequence: TGTGCCAGCAGTGATGGTAGGGCCAAAATCGGACAGGTCTATGGCTACACCTTC. Protein product: CASSDGRAKIGQVYGYTF.

Concerning this clonotype: A much larger clonotype is one base distant, so this may be a read error. Since the CDR3 does not end with the conserved phenylalanine or tryptophan, this likely comes from a read error. V is TRBV20-1 and J is TRBJ2-7; 8 positions match TRBD1. The CDR3 contains 12 residues. The germline V gene has CDR1 DFQATT and CDR2 SNEGSKA (reference sequence). The V and J ends lost 7 bases and 3 bases, in that order; junction bases with no gene match: 5. The CDR3 region is CSGTGRDYEQYL. The CDR3 region has the DNA TGCAGTGGGACAGGGAGAGACTACGAGCAGTACCTC.

This clonotype was counted between two and nine times. The gene calls are TRBV7-2 and TRBJ1-1; D gene uncertain. This CDR3 is 13 amino acids long. V was pared by 1 base and J by 5 bases, with 8 bases between. Germline V CDR1 and CDR2: SGHTA, FQGNSA. The chain's CDR3 is CASSLDWATEAFF. CDR3 nucleotide sequence: TGTGCCAGCAGCTTAGATTGGGCGACTGAAGCTTTCTTT.

The CDR3 region is CSVIQGLNTEAFF. CDR3 nucleotides: TGCAGCGTCATTCAGGGACTGAACACTGAAGCTTTCTTT. The chain carries TRBV29-1 and TRBJ1-1, with D maybe TRBD1 (5 bases). Germline V gene lookup returns CDR1 SQVTM and CDR2 ANQGSEA. There are 13 residues in the CDR3. V was pared by 6 bases and J by 0 bases, with 11 bases between.

This clonotype has ten or more counts. The chain uses TRBV15 and TRBJ2-1; 8 bases fit TRBD2. Germline CDR1 reads LNHNV; CDR2 reads YYDKDF (reference sequence). This CDR3 contains 17 residues. Trimming cost V 0 bases and J 4 bases; bases outside gene matches: 8. CDR3 in amino acids: CATSRDMGAGGYNEQFF. Written as DNA, the CDR3 is TGTGCCACCAGCAGAGATATGGGGGCGGGGGGATACAATGAGCAGTTCTTC.

This clonotype has only a few counts. One end of the junction is discordant with germline, which a read error may explain. V and J are TRBV28 and TRBJ1-2; no reliable D call. Germline values: CDR1 MDHEN, CDR2 SYDVKM. CDR3 size: 13 residues. As DNA, the CDR3 is TGTGCCAGCAGTGACGGACTTAAATTGCGTAGTCCCTTC. This codes for CASSDGLKLRSPF.

This clonotype appeared many times. This sequence joins TRBV20-1 and TRBJ2-5; no clear D. V lost 2 bases and J 1 base, leaving 5 bases between the germline ends. The CDR3 spans 12 residues. Germline V gene data show CDR1 as DFQATT and CDR2 as SNEGSKA (reference sequence). CDR3 coding DNA: TGCAGTGCTAGAAGTCTCCAAGAGACCCAGTACTTC. It codes for CSARSLQETQYF.

This clonotype was counted ten times or more. V is TRBV2 and J is TRBJ1-3; D is perhaps TRBD1 (5 bases). V was pared by 6 bases and J by 3 bases, with 18 bases between. This CDR3 comprises 16 residues. Germline V lookup: CDR1 SNHLY, CDR2 FYNNEI. CDR3 protein: CASRERAGTNGNTIYF. The CDR3 region has the DNA TGTGCCAGCAGGGAACGCGCCGGGACTAATGGAAACACCATATATTTT.

The CDR3 is CASSFPQGAANTGELFF. Here the CDR3 DNA reads TGTGCCAGCAGTTTTCCCCAGGGCGCCGCGAACACCGGGGAGCTGTTTTTT. V and J are TRBV27 and TRBJ2-2; a possible D gene is TRBD1 (5 bases). This CDR3 contains 17 residues. Between the trimmed V and J ends, which lost 3 bases and 0 bases, there was a span of 14 bases. Per germline, CDR1 MNHEY and CDR2 SMNVEV (reference sequence).

This clonotype appeared many times. This chain connects TRBV9 to TRBJ1-1, with D tentatively TRBD1 (6 bases). CDR3 length: 13 amino acids. Trimming stripped 0 bases from V and 7 bases from J, with 10 bases between. The germline gives CDR1 SGDLS, CDR2 YYNGEE. The CDR3 here is CASSVAGGLEAFF. CDR3 DNA: TGTGCCAGCAGCGTAGCGGGGGGGCTTGAAGCTTTCTTT.

This clonotype has more than one count but fewer than ten. With a much larger clone just one base away, this may be a read error. The chain couples TRBV7-9 to TRBJ2-1; D not certain. Germline V CDR1 and CDR2: SEHNR, FQNEAQ (reference sequence). The CDR3 is 11 amino acids. This CDR3 is CACSKENEQFF. In nucleotides, the CDR3 is TGTGCCTGCAGCAAAGAGAATGAGCAGTTCTTC. Looking up the rest from reference TRBV7-9 and TRBJ2-1 gives the full variable domain: DTGVSQNPRHKITKRGQNVTFRCDPISEHNRLYWYRQTLGQGPEFLTYFQNEAQLEKSRLLSDRFSAERPKGSFSTLEIQRTEQGDSAMYLCACSKENEQFFGPGTRLTVL.

Remarks on this clonotype: Given a much more abundant clone one base away, this may be a read error. V and J are TRBV12-3 or TRBV12-4 and TRBJ2-7; D is tentatively TRBD1 or TRBD2 (5 bases each). The CDR3 totals 12 residues. CDR3 amino acids: CASSSGTYGQYF. The CDR3 DNA is TGTGCCAGCAGCTCAGGGACGTACGGGCAGTACTTC.

Note on this clonotype: Possible read error: a much larger clone is one base away. The J gene is TRBJ1-6, the V gene TRBV4-1; no clear D gene. Germline V gene lookup returns CDR1 MGHRA and CDR2 YSYEKL. This CDR3 is 14 amino acids long. The V gene lost 2 bases and the J gene lost 10 bases, with 12 bases spanning the gap. CDR3 sequence: CASSQTETRSPLHF. For the CDR3, the DNA is TGCGCCAGCAGCCAAACAGAAACGCGATCACCCCTCCACTTT.

This clonotype was found many times. The chain links TRBV19 to TRBJ2-3; D remains ambiguous. Germline V lookup: CDR1 LNHDA, CDR2 SQIVND (reference sequence). The CDR3 covers 14 residues. Trimming removed 7 bases from V and 0 bases from J, with 11 bases in between. The CDR3 loop is CASTKATSTDTQYF. The CDR3 nucleotides are TGTGCCAGTACTAAGGCCACTAGCACAGATACGCAGTATTTT.

This clonotype was counted once. Just one base apart from a much larger clone, this may be a read error. V gene TRBV9 combines with J gene TRBJ2-5, with unresolved D. The V and J ends lost 1 base and 2 bases respectively, with 6 bases between them. This CDR3 region has 13 residues. CDR1 and CDR2 from the germline V gene are SGDLS and YYNGEE. The CDR3 bases are TGTGCCAGCAGCGTATGTGATCAAGAGACCCAGTACTTC. Protein sequence: CASSVCDQETQYF.